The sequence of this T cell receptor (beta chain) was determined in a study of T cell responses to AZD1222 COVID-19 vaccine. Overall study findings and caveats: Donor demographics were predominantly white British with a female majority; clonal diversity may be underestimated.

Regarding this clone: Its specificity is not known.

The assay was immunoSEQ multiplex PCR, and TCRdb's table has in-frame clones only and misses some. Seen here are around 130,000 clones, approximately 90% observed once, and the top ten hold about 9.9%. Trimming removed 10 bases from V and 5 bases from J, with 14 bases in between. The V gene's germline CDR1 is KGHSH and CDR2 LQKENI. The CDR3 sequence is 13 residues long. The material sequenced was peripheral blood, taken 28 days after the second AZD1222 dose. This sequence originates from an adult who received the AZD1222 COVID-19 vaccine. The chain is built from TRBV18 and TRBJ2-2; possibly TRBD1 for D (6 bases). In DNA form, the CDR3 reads TGTGCCACCCAAGACAGGTTGACCGGGGAGCTGTTTTTT. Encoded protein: CATQDRLTGELFF.